The 10 T cell receptor beta chains presented below share a single source sample, sequenced in a study of cytomegalovirus exposure and HLA in healthy donors. The PCR contained 60 Vbeta and 13 Jbeta primers. Sequencing was performed with immunoSEQ multiplex PCR; in TCRdb, only in-frame clones are kept and a portion is missing. Of about 190,000 clones in the sample, 80% were seen once. Sequencing was done on a sample of PBMCs. These receptors all stem from a boy younger than 18 in good health and CMV-seronegative.

This chain's CDR3 is CTSAPGTSFSEQFF. In DNA, the CDR3 is TGCACCAGCGCCCCCGGGACTAGCTTCTCGGAGCAGTTCTTC. This chain uses TRBV1 with TRBJ2-1; the table's D call TRBD2 went unverified against the DNA. TRBV1 is annotated as a pseudogene. This CDR3 has 14 amino acids.

The chain has TRBV30 and TRBJ1-3, with TRBD1 matching 7 bases. V trimming: 3 bases; J trimming: 7 bases; junction bases outside the gene matches: 6. The CDR3 sequence is 13 residues long. Looked up from germline, CDR1 is GTSNPN and CDR2 is SVGIG (reference sequence). The CDR3, as DNA: TGTGCCTGGAGAAGGGAGGACAGGAACACCATATATTTT. Amino acids: CAWRREDRNTIYF.

The chain recombines TRBV7-9 with TRBJ1-1, with D tentatively TRBD1 (5 bases). V was shortened by 6 bases and J by 4 bases, with 12 bases between the two germline ends. The CDR3 loop spans 13 amino acids. Germline V gene lookup returns CDR1 SEHNR and CDR2 FQNEAQ (reference sequence). In DNA form, the CDR3 reads TGTGCCAGCAGTGAGCAGGGTGGCACTGAAGCTTTCTTT. Its protein is CASSEQGGTEAFF.

This clone was seen only a few times. The chain links TRBV29-1 to TRBJ2-1; 7 positions match TRBD2. J gave up 6 bases and V 0 bases, and 11 bases lay outside the gene matches. The CDR3 length is 16 residues. Germline CDR1 SQVTM, CDR2 ANQGSEA. The CDR3 DNA follows: TGCAGCGTTGAAGATGTCGAACTAGCGACTACCAATGAGCAGTTCTTC. This codes for CSVEDVELATTNEQFF.

This clone was seen a few times. The rearrangement uses TRBV7-9 and TRBJ2-3; the match to TRBD1 covers 10 bases. CDR3 size: 14 residues. V dropped 6 bases and J dropped 4; count of bases not matched to a gene: 4. Germline V lookup: CDR1 SEHNR, CDR2 FQNEAQ (reference sequence). Here the CDR3 DNA reads TGTGCCAGCAGGACAGGGGGCAACGCAGATACGCAGTATTTT. Translating it yields CASRTGGNADTQYF.

The genes are TRBV29-1 and TRBJ1-1; D not resolved. The CDR3 length is 13 residues. Germline CDR1 is SQVTM and CDR2 is ANQGSEA. V lost 1 base and J lost 0, with 6 bases in between. The CDR3 sequence is CSVEVRMNTEAFF. The DNA of the CDR3 is TGCAGCGTTGAAGTGAGGATGAACACTGAAGCTTTCTTT.

This chain links TRBV5-5 with TRBJ1-2; 12 bases map to TRBD1. The CDR3 contains 15 residues. The V and J ends lost 3 bases and 7 bases, in that order; junction bases with no gene match: 7. Germline CDR1 reads SGHKS; CDR2 reads YYEKEE (reference sequence). The CDR3 reads CASSSSGTGGSGYTF. Here the CDR3 DNA reads TGTGCCAGCAGCTCAAGCGGGACAGGGGGCTCTGGCTACACCTTC.

The chain uses TRBV2 and TRBJ2-3, with TRBD2 identical over 8 bases. Per the germline V gene, CDR1 is SNHLY and CDR2 is FYNNEI. The CDR3 has 14 residues. The J segment lost 2 bases and the V segment lost 6 bases, leaving 4 bases of the junction unmatched. CDR3 loop: CASRERGHTDTQYF. The CDR3 nucleotides are TGTGCCAGCAGGGAGCGGGGGCACACAGATACGCAGTATTTT.

The chain joins TRBV19 to TRBJ2-5, with 9 bases aligning to TRBD1. The CDR3 loop spans 16 amino acids. Losses at the gene ends were 7 bases for V and 8 bases for J; bases not matched to a gene: 17. Germline loops: CDR1 LNHDA, CDR2 SQIVND (reference sequence). CDR3 sequence (DNA): TGTGCCAGTAACGAGGGAACCGGGACAGGGCAACGTACCCAGTACTTC. Encoded protein: CASNEGTGTGQRTQYF.

This clone was seen just once. V is TRBV18 and J is TRBJ2-3; a possible D gene is TRBD1 (5 bases). Germline CDR1 reads KGHSH; CDR2 reads LQKENI. V was pared by 4 bases and J by 6 bases, with 8 bases between. This CDR3 has 12 residues. The CDR3 bases are TGTGCCAGCTCACGCGACAGCGATACGCAGTATTTT. As protein: CASSRDSDTQYF.